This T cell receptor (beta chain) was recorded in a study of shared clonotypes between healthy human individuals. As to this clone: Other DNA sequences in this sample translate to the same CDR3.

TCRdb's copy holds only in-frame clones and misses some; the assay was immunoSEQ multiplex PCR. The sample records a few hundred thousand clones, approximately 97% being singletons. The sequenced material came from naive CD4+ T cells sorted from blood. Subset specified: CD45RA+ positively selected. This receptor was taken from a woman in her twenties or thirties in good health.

The CDR3, as DNA: TGCGCCAGCAGCCCCGGACAGGAGAACACAGATACGCAGTATTTT. Translating it yields CASSPGQENTDTQYF. The genes are TRBV5-1 and TRBJ2-3; 7 nucleotides align to TRBD1. Germline V gives CDR1 SGHRS, CDR2 YFSETQ. With V trimmed by 4 bases and J by 2 bases, 7 bases remained unmatched. The CDR3 runs 15 residues.